This T cell receptor beta chain stems from a study of technical replicates of blood from several donors. Only in-frame clones appear in the TCRdb table, and some are missing; sequencing was by immunoSEQ multiplex PCR. This sample has about 69,000 clones, with about 87% found just once. The germline V gene has CDR1 SGHTS and CDR2 YDEGEE. V lost 0 bases, J lost 5 bases, and 2 bases stayed unmatched. The CDR3 covers 15 residues. V and J are TRBV5-8 and TRBJ2-1; 10 bases fit TRBD2. The receptor was isolated from a human donor in good health. Some clones in this sample may be carry-over from other donors' samples. Sequenced: PBMCs. CDR3 in amino acids: CASSLGLAGNNEQFF. In DNA form, the CDR3 reads TGTGCCAGCAGCTTGGGACTAGCGGGTAACAATGAGCAGTTCTTC.